These 2 T cell receptor beta chains share one sample of origin, sequenced in a study of beta chain features in type 1 diabetes. Study-level points and caveats: In all four CD4+ subsets, TCRB CDR3 length was significantly, moderately reduced in type 1 diabetes.

These TCRs are of unknown antigen specificity. Isolated RNA was reverse transcribed in full, so expressed TCRB transcripts were sequenced. Method: immunoSEQ multiplex PCR; TCRdb's copy keeps in-frame clones and lacks some. Among 50,000 or so clones listed, under 55% were seen once. Material: Tregs from blood. The origin of the receptors is a man aged 25-45 years with type 1 diabetes.

The chain links TRBV28 to TRBJ2-5; no firm D call. V was shortened by 3 bases and J by 1 base, with 9 bases between the two germline ends. CDR3 length: 14 amino acids. The germline V gene has CDR1 MDHEN and CDR2 SYDVKM. CDR3 protein: CASSFGPLQETQYF. CDR3 DNA sequence: TGTGCCAGCAGTTTTGGGCCGCTCCAAGAGACCCAGTACTTC.

The chain links TRBV5-1 to TRBJ2-3; D is undetermined. Germline loops: CDR1 SGHRS, CDR2 YFSETQ. This CDR3 spans 15 amino acids. Trimming took off 1 base at V and 1 base at J, with 10 bases between the two ends. The CDR3 protein is CASSLSPLGTDTQYF. In nucleotides, the CDR3 is TGCGCCAGCAGCTTGAGCCCGTTGGGCACAGATACGCAGTATTTT.